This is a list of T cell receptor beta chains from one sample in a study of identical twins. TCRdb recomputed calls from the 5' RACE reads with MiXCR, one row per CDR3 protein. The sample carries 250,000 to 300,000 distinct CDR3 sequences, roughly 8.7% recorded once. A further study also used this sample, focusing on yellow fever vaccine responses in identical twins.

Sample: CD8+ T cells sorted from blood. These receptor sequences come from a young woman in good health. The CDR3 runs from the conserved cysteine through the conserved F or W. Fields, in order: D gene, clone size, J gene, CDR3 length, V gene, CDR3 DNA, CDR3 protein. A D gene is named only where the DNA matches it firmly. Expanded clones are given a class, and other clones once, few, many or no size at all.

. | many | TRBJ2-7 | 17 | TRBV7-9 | TGTGCCAGCAGCTTATTTAGGGCGGGGAATAGTTCCTACGAGCAGTACTTC | CASSLFRAGNSSYEQYF
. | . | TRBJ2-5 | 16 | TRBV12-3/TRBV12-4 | TGTGCCAGCAGTTTATTAGGCGGTGGGTTAGTGGAGACCCAGTACTTC | CASSLLGGGLVETQYF
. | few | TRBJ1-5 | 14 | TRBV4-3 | TGCGCCAGCAGCCAAGATCAGGTTATCCAGCCCCAGCATTTT | CASSQDQVIQPQHF
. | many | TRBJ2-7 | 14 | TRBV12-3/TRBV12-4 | TGTGCCAGCAGTCCCAACCGAACGTCCTACGAGCAGTACTTC | CASSPNRTSYEQYF
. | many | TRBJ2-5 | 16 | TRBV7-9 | TGTGCCAGCAGCCAACTCCTCGACAGAAGGATGGAGACCCAGTACTTC | CASSQLLDRRMETQYF
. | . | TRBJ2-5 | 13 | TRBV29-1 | TGCAGCGTTGAGCTGGGATTAAAAGAGACCCAGTACTTC | CSVELGLKETQYF
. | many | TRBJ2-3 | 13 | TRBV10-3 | TGTGCCATCAGTGAACCTAACACAGATACGCAGTATTTT | CAISEPNTDTQYF
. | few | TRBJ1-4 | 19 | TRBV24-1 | TGTGCCACCAGTGATCCACGCCTCATGACGGAACCTGGCGGGGAAAAACTGTTTTTT | CATSDPRLMTEPGGEKLFF
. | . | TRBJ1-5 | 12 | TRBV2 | TGTGCCAGCAGTGAATGGGTTCAGCCCCAGCATTTT | CASSEWVQPQHF
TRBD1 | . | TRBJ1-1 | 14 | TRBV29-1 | TGCAGCGTTGAGCAGACAGGGGAGGGAACTGAAGCTTTCTTT | CSVEQTGEGTEAFF
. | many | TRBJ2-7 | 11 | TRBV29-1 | TGCAGCGTTCTCGACAGTTACGAGCAGTACTTC | CSVLDSYEQYF
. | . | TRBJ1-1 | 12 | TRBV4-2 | TGTGCCAGCAGCCAAGGGAAAGGTGAAGCTTTCTTT | CASSQGKGEAFF
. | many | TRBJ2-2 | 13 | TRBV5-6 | TGTGCCAGCAGCTTAGGCGGGACCGGGGAGCTGTTTTTT | CASSLGGTGELFF
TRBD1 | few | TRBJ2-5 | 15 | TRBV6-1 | TGTGCCAGCAGTCCGATTGGGACAGGGGAGGAGACCCAGTACTTC | CASSPIGTGEETQYF
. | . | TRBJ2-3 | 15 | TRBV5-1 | TGCGCCAGCAGCTTGGTTGAAGCTAGCACAGATACGCAGTATTTT | CASSLVEASTDTQYF
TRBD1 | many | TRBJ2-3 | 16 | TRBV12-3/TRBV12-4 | TGTGCCAGCAGAAACAGGGGCGCCCCTCCTGAAGATACGCAGTATTTT | CASRNRGAPPEDTQYF
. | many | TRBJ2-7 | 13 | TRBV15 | TGTGCCACCAGCAGAGCCAGGGGATACGAGCAGTACTTC | CATSRARGYEQYF
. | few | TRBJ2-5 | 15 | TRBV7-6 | TGTGCCAGCACCGACCGTGTTTGGGAGGCAGAGACCCAGTACTTC | CASTDRVWEAETQYF
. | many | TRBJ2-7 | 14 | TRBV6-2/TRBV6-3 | TGTGCCAGCAGCATGACGGGACTTTCCTACGAGCAGTACTTC | CASSMTGLSYEQYF
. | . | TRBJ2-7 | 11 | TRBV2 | TGTGCCAGCAGCCGGGCCACTGAGCAGTACTTC | CASSRATEQYF
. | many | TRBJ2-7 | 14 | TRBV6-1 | TGTGCCAGCAGTCTAGGGGACGGCGCCTACGAGCAGTACTTC | CASSLGDGAYEQYF
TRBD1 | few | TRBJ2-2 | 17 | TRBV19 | TGTGCCAGTACCCAGGACAGGGGAATGTTGGACACCGGGGAGCTGTTTTTT | CASTQDRGMLDTGELFF
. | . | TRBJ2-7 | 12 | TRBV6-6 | TGTGCCAGCAGGGGGGAAACCTACGAGCAGTACTTC | CASRGETYEQYF
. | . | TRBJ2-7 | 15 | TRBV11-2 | TGTGCCAGCAGCTTAGATCGTCGCGGGGCCTACGAGCAGTACTTC | CASSLDRRGAYEQYF
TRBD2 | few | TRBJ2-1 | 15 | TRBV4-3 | TGCGCCAGCAGCCAAGTTCGGGAGGGGGGCAATGAGCAGTTCTTC | CASSQVREGGNEQFF
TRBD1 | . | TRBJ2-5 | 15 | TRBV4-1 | TGCGCCAGCAGCCAAGAAGACAGGGACCAAGAGACCCAGTACTTC | CASSQEDRDQETQYF
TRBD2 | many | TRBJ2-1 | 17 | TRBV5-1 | TGCGCCAGCAGCCCGGGACTAGCGGGAGAAACTTACAATGAGCAGTTCTTC | CASSPGLAGETYNEQFF
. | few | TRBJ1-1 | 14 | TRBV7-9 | TGTGCCAGCAGCGCGGTACGAATGGACACTGAAGCTTTCTTT | CASSAVRMDTEAFF
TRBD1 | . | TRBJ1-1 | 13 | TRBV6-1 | TGTGCCACAAGGGACAGTATGGGCACTGAAGCTTTCTTT | CATRDSMGTEAFF
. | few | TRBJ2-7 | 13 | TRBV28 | TGTGCCAGCAGTTCAGGGCTATTCTACGAGCAGTACTTC | CASSSGLFYEQYF
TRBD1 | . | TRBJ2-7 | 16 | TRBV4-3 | TGCGCCAGCAGCCCCGGGGACAGTCGATACACCTACGAGCAGTACTTC | CASSPGDSRYTYEQYF
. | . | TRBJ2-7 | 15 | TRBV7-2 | TGTGCCAGCAGCTCCTATGGGATTGGGTCAAAATGGCAGTACTTC | CASSSYGIGSKWQYF